This T cell receptor (beta chain) was recorded in a study of T cell responses to AZD1222 COVID-19 vaccine. The germline V gene has CDR1 LGHDT and CDR2 YNNKEL (reference sequence). The J segment lost 3 bases and the V segment lost 2 bases, leaving 12 bases of the junction unmatched. The CDR3 totals 18 residues. For this clone: No antigen is known for it.

The table came from immunoSEQ multiplex PCR; TCRdb's copy has only in-frame clones and leaves some out. The sample has some 90,000 clones, 80% to 90% seen once. Study-wide points: Unmutated regions of variants are reportedly targeted by nearly half of spike-specific TCRs. CD4 TCRs covered the whole spike, strongest at regions 160-218 and 743-854. Possibly, clonal diversity was underestimated; donors were largely white British and included more females.

The TCR comes from an adult in good health. This specimen was peripheral blood, taken on day 0 of AZD1222 vaccination. The chain joins TRBV3-1 (or the pseudogene TRBV3-2) to TRBJ2-7, with 11 bases identical to TRBD1. CDR3 coding DNA: TGTGCCAGCAGCCAATCCCTGGGGGGGACAGGGGGTTACTACGAGCAGTACTTC. Translating gives CASSQSLGGTGGYYEQYF.